The source of this T cell receptor (beta chain) is a study of T cell responses to AZD1222 COVID-19 vaccine. The V segment lost 0 bases and the J segment 2 bases; nucleotides outside the gene matches: 4. The CDR3 runs to 16 residues. Germline assignment: CDR1 ENHRY and CDR2 SYGVKD. Overall study findings and caveats: None of the repertoires were sampled until the peak T cell response had passed. Spike-specific TCR repertoires showed rising breadth and depth after two AZD1222 doses. As reported, nearly half of all spike-specific TCRs target variant regions that are unmutated. Most donors were white British, females outnumbered males, and clonal diversity was possibly underestimated.

Here immunoSEQ multiplex PCR was the method, and the copy in TCRdb shows in-frame clones only, minus some. The sample lists approximately 110,000 clones; 80% to 95% were seen once. Worth noting for this clone: The target antigen is unknown.

The sequence was obtained from an adult who received the AZD1222 COVID-19 vaccine. The source was peripheral blood, collected 28 days after the second AZD1222 dose. The chain couples TRBV10-3 to TRBJ1-5; 7 nucleotides match TRBD1. CDR3 protein: CAISESTGSGNQPQHF. CDR3 sequence (DNA): TGTGCCATCAGTGAGTCGACAGGGTCGGGCAATCAGCCCCAGCATTTT.